This TCR beta chain was documented in a study of blood T cell repertoires in COVID-19. As for the study in general: Nucleic acid was either cDNA or gDNA, and it came from T cells, B-cell-depleted T cells, or PBMCs.

This table comes from immunoSEQ multiplex PCR, and its TCRdb copy is limited to in-frame clones, with some not included. The sample has roughly 30,000 clones; roughly 92% are singletons. In this sample, this clone turned up once. Trimming took 11 bases from V and 4 from J; bases not matched to a gene: 5. Germline assignment: CDR1 LNHDA and CDR2 SQIVND (reference sequence). The CDR3 extends over 12 amino acids. The sample consisted of peripheral blood. This chain connects TRBV19 to TRBJ2-1, with 7 nucleotides matching TRBD1. This sequence was found in a human donor in a cohort sampled during active COVID-19. CDR3 DNA: TGTGCCGCGAAGGGACAGTACAATGAGCAGTTCTTC. Amino acids: CAAKGQYNEQFF.